The next 5 T cell receptor beta chains were all read from a single sample in a study of blood T cell repertoires in COVID-19. Libraries were prepared by immunoSEQ multiplex PCR; TCRdb keeps only in-frame clonotypes and omits some of them. The repertoire includes 150,000 to 190,000 clones, around 84% of them detected once, and approximately 9.7% sits in the top ten. The sequenced sample was peripheral blood. Receptor source: a woman aged 45-60 years with acute or convalescent COVID-19.

The V and J genes are TRBV7-8 and TRBJ1-1, with D tentatively TRBD1 (6 bases). CDR1 SGHVS and CDR2 FQNEAQ come from the germline V gene. V lost 2 bases and J 1 base, leaving 23 bases between the germline ends. CDR3 length: 19 residues. CDR3 in DNA: TGTGCCAGCAGCTTAAAAGACAGGCACCTGTTAGATAGGAACACTGAAGCTTTCTTT. Protein product: CASSLKDRHLLDRNTEAFF. The whole variable domain, filled in from reference TRBV7-8 and TRBJ1-1, reads GAGVSQSPRYKVAKRGQDVALRCDPISGHVSLFWYQQALGQGPEFLTYFQNEAQLDKSGLPSDRFFAERPEGSVSTLKIQRTQQEDSAVYLCASSLKDRHLLDRNTEAFFGQGTRLTVV.

This clone was seen a few times. The chain is built from TRBV6-4 and TRBJ1-1, with 7 bases matching TRBD1. Germline loops: CDR1 MRHNA, CDR2 SNTAGT. CDR3 length equals 14 residues. V was clipped by 6 bases and J by 5 bases; unmatched bases: 9. Here the CDR3 reads CASRLTGLTTEAFF. The CDR3 region has the DNA TGTGCCAGCAGGTTGACAGGGCTCACGACTGAAGCTTTCTTT.

This chain joins TRBV11-2 and TRBJ2-1; maybe TRBD1 (6 bases). Trimming took off 3 bases at V and 2 bases at J, with 14 bases between the two ends. Germline V gene data show CDR1 as SGHAT and CDR2 as FQNNGV. CDR3 length: 16 residues. CDR3 in DNA: TGTGCCAGCAGCTTTTTGGCCGGACAGACCTACAATGAGCAGTTCTTC. This translates into CASSFLAGQTYNEQFF. Using reference TRBV11-2 and TRBJ2-1 for the parts outside the CDR3, the full variable domain is EAGVAQSPRYKIIEKRQSVAFWCNPISGHATLYWYQQILGQGPKLLIQFQNNGVVDDSQLPKDRFSAERLKGVDSTLKIQPAKLEDSAVYLCASSFLAGQTYNEQFFGPGTRLTVL.

V is TRBV15 and J is TRBJ2-5; 9 bases line up with TRBD1. The CDR3 covers 16 residues. Trimming cost V 0 bases and J 11 bases; bases outside gene matches: 13. Germline V gene lookup returns CDR1 LNHNV and CDR2 YYDKDF (reference sequence). CDR3 nucleotide sequence: TGTGCCACCAGCAGAGACCCCTCTCGGACAGGGGCAGCGCAGTACTTC. Protein: CATSRDPSRTGAAQYF.

The chain recombines TRBV7-3 with TRBJ1-3; 10 nucleotides align to TRBD1. The CDR3 is 17 residues long. Germline CDR1 reads SGHTA; CDR2 reads FQGTGA. The V gene end was trimmed by 5 bases and the J gene end by 0 bases; junction bases not matched to a gene: 7. The CDR3 region is CASSPTGQGSSGNTIYF. CDR3 nucleotide sequence: TGTGCCAGCAGCCCCACGGGACAGGGGTCCTCTGGAAACACCATATATTTT.